This T cell receptor (beta chain) was found in a study of shared clonotypes between healthy human individuals. Study details: For every donor, three CD4 naive, three CD4 memory, two CD8 naive and one CD8 memory plates were used. General study findings and limits: Shared clonotypes: about 4.6% naive CD4, approximately 3.4% naive CD8, about 2.5% memory CD4, more than 0.3% memory CD8. Generation of non-shared clonotypes was less probable than generation of clonotypes shared by all four donors.

Germline CDR1 reads ENHRY; CDR2 reads SYGVKD. V lost 3 bases and J 0 bases, leaving 13 bases between the germline ends. This CDR3 contains 16 residues. Data came from immunoSEQ multiplex PCR; TCRdb stores just in-frame clones and leaves some out. The sample consists of about 2 million clones, roughly 94% of them appearing once. Of note for this clone: The antigen is unknown.

The sequenced material came from naive CD4+ T cells sorted from blood. This sample's subset: CD45RA+ positively selected. The chain combines TRBV10-3 with TRBJ2-3; D might be TRBD2 (6 bases). This receptor was identified in a man between 18 and 35 years old in good health. The CDR3 DNA follows: TGTGCCATCAGTGAAATCGCGGGGTCTAGCACAGATACGCAGTATTTT. It is translated as CAISEIAGSSTDTQYF.